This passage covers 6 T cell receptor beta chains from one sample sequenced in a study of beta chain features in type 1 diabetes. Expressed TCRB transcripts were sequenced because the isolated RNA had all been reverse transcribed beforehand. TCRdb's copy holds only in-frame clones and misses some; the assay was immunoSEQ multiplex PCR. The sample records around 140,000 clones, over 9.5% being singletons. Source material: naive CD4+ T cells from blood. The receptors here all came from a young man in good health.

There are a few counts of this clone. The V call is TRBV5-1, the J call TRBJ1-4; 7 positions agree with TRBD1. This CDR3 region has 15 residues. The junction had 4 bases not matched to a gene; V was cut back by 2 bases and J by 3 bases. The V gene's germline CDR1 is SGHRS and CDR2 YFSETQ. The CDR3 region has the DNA TGCGCCAGCAGCTTACTACAGGGGCCTAATGAAAAACTGTTTTTT. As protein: CASSLLQGPNEKLFF.

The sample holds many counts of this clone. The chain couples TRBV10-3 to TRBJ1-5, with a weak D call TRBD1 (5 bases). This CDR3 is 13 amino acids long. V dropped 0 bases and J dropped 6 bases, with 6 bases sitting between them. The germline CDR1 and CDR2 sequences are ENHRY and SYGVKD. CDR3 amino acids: CAISESGGQPQHF. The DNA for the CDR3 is TGTGCCATCAGTGAGTCGGGGGGTCAGCCCCAGCATTTT.

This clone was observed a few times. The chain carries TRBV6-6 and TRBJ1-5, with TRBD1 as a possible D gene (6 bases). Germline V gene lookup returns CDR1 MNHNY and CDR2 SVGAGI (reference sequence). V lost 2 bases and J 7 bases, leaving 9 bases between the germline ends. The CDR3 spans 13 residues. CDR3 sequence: CASSYGGGQPQHF. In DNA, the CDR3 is TGTGCCAGCAGTTACGGGGGCGGACAGCCCCAGCATTTT.

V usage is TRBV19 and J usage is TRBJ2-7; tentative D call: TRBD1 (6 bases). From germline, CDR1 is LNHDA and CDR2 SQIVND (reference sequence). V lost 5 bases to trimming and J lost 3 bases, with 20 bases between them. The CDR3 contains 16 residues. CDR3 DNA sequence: TGTGCCAGTAGTGTCCCAATCGGACGGGGACACTACGAGCAGTACTTC. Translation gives CASSVPIGRGHYEQYF.

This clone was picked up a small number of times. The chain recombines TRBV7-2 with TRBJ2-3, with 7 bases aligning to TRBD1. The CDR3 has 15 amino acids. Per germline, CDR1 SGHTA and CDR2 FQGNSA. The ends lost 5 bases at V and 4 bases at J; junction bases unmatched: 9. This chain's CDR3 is CASSNSGTESDTQYF. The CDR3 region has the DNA TGTGCCAGCAGCAACTCCGGGACAGAGTCAGATACGCAGTATTTT.

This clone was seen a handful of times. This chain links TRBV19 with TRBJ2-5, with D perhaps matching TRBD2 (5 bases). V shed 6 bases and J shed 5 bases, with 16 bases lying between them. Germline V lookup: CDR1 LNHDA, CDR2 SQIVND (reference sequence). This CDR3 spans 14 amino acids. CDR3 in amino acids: CASSSAGGRETQYF. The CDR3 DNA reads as TGTGCCAGTAGCTCGGCGGGCGGCCGGGAGACCCAGTACTTC.